This passage covers 14 T cell receptor beta chains from one sample sequenced in a study of vaccination effects on CD4 cells after COVID-19. Expansion with viral peptide pools was applied to antigen-specific CD4+ T cells by the ViraFEST assay prior to sequencing. Isolating CD4+ T cells followed about 11 days of culture. The vaccine given was either BNT162b2 or mRNA-1273, in two doses. Their antigens remain unidentified. TCRdb keeps only in-frame clones here, not all; method: immunoSEQ multiplex PCR. There are around 30,000 clones in the sample; 70% to 75% occur only once, and roughly 10% lies in the top ten. Sequenced here: CD4+ T cells from PBMCs cultured with HCoV-NL63 spike peptides, sampled after COVID-19 vaccination. These receptors were collected from a human donor who received a COVID-19 vaccine.

J is TRBJ1-6 and V is TRBV12-3 or TRBV12-4; TRBD1 might be the D (6 bases). This CDR3 comprises 13 residues. The V and J ends lost 5 bases and 5 bases respectively, with 7 bases between them. The CDR3 DNA reads TGTGCCAGCAGTACAGGGCATAATTCACCCCTCCACTTT. Protein product: CASSTGHNSPLHF.

CDR3: CASSRTDPDNSPLHF. DNA of the CDR3: TGTGCCAGCAGCAGGACAGACCCTGATAATTCACCCCTCCACTTT. The chain combines TRBV21-1 with TRBJ1-6; the table's D gene call, TRBD1, was not cross checked with the DNA. TRBV21-1 is an annotated pseudogene. The CDR3 length is 15 residues.

This rearrangement joins TRBV7-2 to TRBJ1-5, with D perhaps matching TRBD1 (6 bases). V lost 1 base and J lost 7, with 20 bases in between. Germline V gives CDR1 SGHTA, CDR2 FQGNSA. The CDR3 contains 17 residues. CDR3 coding DNA: TGTGCCAGCAGCTTAGTTTTTCGTGCGGGGGGCGGACAGCCCCAGCATTTT. This gives the protein CASSLVFRAGGGQPQHF.

This clone was observed a few times. This sequence joins TRBV3-1 (or the pseudogene TRBV3-2) and TRBJ2-7; D is uncertain. The CDR3 consists of 14 residues. V lost 4 bases, J lost 0 bases, and 10 bases lay in between. Looked up from germline, CDR1 is LGHDT and CDR2 is YNNKEL (reference sequence). The CDR3, as DNA: TGTGCCAGCAGCCTTCAGCCTTACTCCTACGAGCAGTACTTC. It is translated as CASSLQPYSYEQYF.

The chain is built from TRBV6-1 and TRBJ2-4; 13 bases agree with TRBD2. Trimming cost V 3 bases and J 7 bases; bases outside gene matches: 6. There are 16 residues in the CDR3. Germline CDR1 is MNHNS and CDR2 is SASEGT. For the CDR3, the DNA is TGTGCCAGCAGTGATTCCTCGACTAGCGGGAGGAACATTCAGTACTTC. Residues: CASSDSSTSGRNIQYF.

CDR3 bases: TGTGCCACCAGCAGAGAAGGGGGAGAAACAGGCCTGGGCAATGAGCAGTTCTTC. Translation gives CATSREGGETGLGNEQFF. The V call is TRBV15, the J call TRBJ2-1; a possible D gene is TRBD1 (6 bases). The CDR3 runs to 18 residues. Germline V gene data show CDR1 as LNHNV and CDR2 as YYDKDF (reference sequence). Trimming took off 0 bases at V and 6 bases at J, with 21 bases between the two ends.

The V call is TRBV4-1, the J call TRBJ2-2, with TRBD1 identical over 7 bases. V dropped 0 bases and J dropped 5; count of bases not matched to a gene: 3. Germline loops: CDR1 MGHRA, CDR2 YSYEKL. The CDR3 totals 15 residues. CDR3 bases: TGCGCCAGCAGCCAAGAACAGGGGATGACCGGGGAGCTGTTTTTT. It specifies CASSQEQGMTGELFF.

The chain is built from TRBV7-7 and TRBJ2-5; D not certain. Germline CDR1 SSHAT, CDR2 FNYEAQ (reference sequence). The CDR3 is 12 amino acids. The V end was cut by 4 bases, the J end by 0 bases, with 3 bases between. The CDR3 here is CASSSYQETQYF. In nucleotides, the CDR3 is TGTGCCAGCAGCTCCTACCAAGAGACCCAGTACTTC.

In this sample, this clone turned up once. The chain combines TRBV29-1 with TRBJ1-1; 7 bases match TRBD1. Germline lookup yields CDR1 SQVTM and CDR2 ANQGSEA. This CDR3 is built from 13 residues. J lost 2 bases, V lost 6 bases, and 6 bases had no gene match. The CDR3 DNA is TGCAGCGTCAGTTGGGACAGAAACACTGAAGCTTTCTTT. Protein product: CSVSWDRNTEAFF. Combining the CDR3 with reference TRBV29-1 and TRBJ1-1 gives the whole variable domain SAVISQKPSRDICQRGTSLTIQCQVDSQVTMMFWYRQQPGQSLTLIATANQGSEATYESGFVIDKFPISRPNLTFSTLTVSNMSPEDSSIYLCSVSWDRNTEAFFGQGTRLTVV.

V gene TRBV7-9 combines with J gene TRBJ1-1, with D perhaps TRBD1 (5 bases). The length of the CDR3 is 13 residues. V was shortened by 5 bases and J by 4 bases, with 11 bases between the two germline ends. Germline-derived CDR1 and CDR2 are SEHNR and FQNEAQ (reference sequence). The DNA for the CDR3 is TGTGCCAGCAGCCAGGGTCTTTTCACTGAAGCTTTCTTT. This sequence encodes CASSQGLFTEAFF.

The V call is TRBV2, the J call TRBJ2-3, with D tentatively TRBD2 (6 bases). The CDR3 spans 15 residues. Trimming removed 8 bases from V and 5 bases from J, with 20 bases in between. Germline loops: CDR1 SNHLY, CDR2 FYNNEI. CDR3 residues: CASGGWEESKDTQYF. CDR3 DNA sequence: TGTGCCAGCGGAGGCTGGGAGGAGTCCAAAGATACGCAGTATTTT.

This chain connects TRBV3-1 (or the pseudogene TRBV3-2) to TRBJ1-1; the match to TRBD1 covers 7 bases. The CDR3 spans 14 residues. J lost 1 base, V lost 4 bases, and 3 bases had no gene match. The germline V gene has CDR1 LGHDT and CDR2 YNNKEL (reference sequence). The CDR3 spells CASSLQGGNTEAFF. CDR3 DNA sequence: TGTGCCAGCAGCCTCCAGGGGGGGAACACTGAAGCTTTCTTT.

This clone was observed a single time. This rearrangement joins TRBV9 to TRBJ1-2; D gene uncertain. The V gene lost 3 bases and the J gene lost 9 bases, with 12 bases spanning the gap. The CDR3 contains 12 residues. The germline V gene encodes CDR1 SGDLS and CDR2 YYNGEE. In DNA form, the CDR3 reads TGTGCCAGCAGCGCCCAGCCCAACAGCTACACCTTC. It yields the protein CASSAQPNSYTF.

This chain joins TRBV6-2 or TRBV6-3 and TRBJ2-7, with 12 nucleotides matching TRBD2. The CDR3 totals 15 residues. Germline lookup yields CDR1 MNHEY and CDR2 SVGEGT. Losses at the gene ends were 0 bases for V and 3 bases for J; bases not matched to a gene: 0. The CDR3 DNA is TGTGCCAGCAGTTACTCGACTAGCGGGGGCTACGAGCAGTACTTC. It yields the protein CASSYSTSGGYEQYF.